This T cell receptor (beta chain) was sequenced in a study of T cells expressing NK-cell markers. Across the whole study: Within the sequenced cohort of eight donors, seven exhibited HCMV seropositivity and one was seronegative. Study observations and caveats: Dominance of the CD3+CD56-NKG2C+ fraction by these clonotypes also held in a handful of donors.

Regarding this clonotype: Antigen specificity is unknown.

The CDR3 consists of 13 residues. Germline V gene lookup returns CDR1 MNHNS and CDR2 SASEGT. With the 5' RACE reads reprocessed, TCRdb shows one record per CDR3 protein and no DNA. Reported are over 200,000 distinct CDR3 sequences; the ten largest clones contain approximately 0.42%. The chain uses TRBV6-1 and TRBJ2-7. The sequenced sample consisted of blood T cells: a sorted CD56 or NKG2C T cell subset, CD4+ or CD8+ T cells, or bulk PBMC T cells (not recorded which). This clonotype originated in a man in his late teens or twenties in good health. The CDR3 loop reads CASSGTDTYEQYF.